The rows below give T cell receptor beta chains drawn from one sample of a study of shared clonotypes between healthy human individuals. The assay was immunoSEQ multiplex PCR, and TCRdb's table has in-frame clones only and misses some. The top ten clones hold approximately 0.062% of a sample with approximately 500,000 clones, about 96% of them seen once. Sequenced input: naive CD4+ T cells sorted from blood. Receptors originate from a woman aged 30 to 39 in good health. The CDR3 runs from the conserved cysteine through the conserved F or W. Each record gives: J gene, V gene, CDR3 protein.

J: TRBJ1-1
V: TRBV6-1
CDR3: CASSAGTGYGNTEAFF

J: TRBJ1-2
V: TRBV28
CDR3: CASRKQGRRGYTF

J: TRBJ1-1
V: TRBV13
CDR3: CASSASPGTVMNTEAFF

J: TRBJ2-2
V: TRBV19
CDR3: CASSIPRDYTGELFF

J: TRBJ1-2
V: TRBV5-1
CDR3: CASSFDQGLGGYGYTF

J: TRBJ1-1
V: TRBV5-5
CDR3: CASSSPGQGSNTEAFF

J: TRBJ1-1
V: TRBV6-6
CDR3: CASSNPTGRMNTEAFF

J: TRBJ1-5
V: TRBV19
CDR3: CASSGADTSNQPQHF

J: TRBJ1-1
V: TRBV28
CDR3: CASSQKPGQGNTEAFF

J: TRBJ2-3
V: TRBV7-9
CDR3: CASSLVLVDTQYF

J: TRBJ2-7
V: TRBV5-4
CDR3: CASSLAPPDRDLYEQYF

J: TRBJ1-1
V: TRBV20-1
CDR3: CSAPDHSEAFF

J: TRBJ1-4
V: TRBV5-7
CDR3: CASSRAGGRVPSANEKLFF